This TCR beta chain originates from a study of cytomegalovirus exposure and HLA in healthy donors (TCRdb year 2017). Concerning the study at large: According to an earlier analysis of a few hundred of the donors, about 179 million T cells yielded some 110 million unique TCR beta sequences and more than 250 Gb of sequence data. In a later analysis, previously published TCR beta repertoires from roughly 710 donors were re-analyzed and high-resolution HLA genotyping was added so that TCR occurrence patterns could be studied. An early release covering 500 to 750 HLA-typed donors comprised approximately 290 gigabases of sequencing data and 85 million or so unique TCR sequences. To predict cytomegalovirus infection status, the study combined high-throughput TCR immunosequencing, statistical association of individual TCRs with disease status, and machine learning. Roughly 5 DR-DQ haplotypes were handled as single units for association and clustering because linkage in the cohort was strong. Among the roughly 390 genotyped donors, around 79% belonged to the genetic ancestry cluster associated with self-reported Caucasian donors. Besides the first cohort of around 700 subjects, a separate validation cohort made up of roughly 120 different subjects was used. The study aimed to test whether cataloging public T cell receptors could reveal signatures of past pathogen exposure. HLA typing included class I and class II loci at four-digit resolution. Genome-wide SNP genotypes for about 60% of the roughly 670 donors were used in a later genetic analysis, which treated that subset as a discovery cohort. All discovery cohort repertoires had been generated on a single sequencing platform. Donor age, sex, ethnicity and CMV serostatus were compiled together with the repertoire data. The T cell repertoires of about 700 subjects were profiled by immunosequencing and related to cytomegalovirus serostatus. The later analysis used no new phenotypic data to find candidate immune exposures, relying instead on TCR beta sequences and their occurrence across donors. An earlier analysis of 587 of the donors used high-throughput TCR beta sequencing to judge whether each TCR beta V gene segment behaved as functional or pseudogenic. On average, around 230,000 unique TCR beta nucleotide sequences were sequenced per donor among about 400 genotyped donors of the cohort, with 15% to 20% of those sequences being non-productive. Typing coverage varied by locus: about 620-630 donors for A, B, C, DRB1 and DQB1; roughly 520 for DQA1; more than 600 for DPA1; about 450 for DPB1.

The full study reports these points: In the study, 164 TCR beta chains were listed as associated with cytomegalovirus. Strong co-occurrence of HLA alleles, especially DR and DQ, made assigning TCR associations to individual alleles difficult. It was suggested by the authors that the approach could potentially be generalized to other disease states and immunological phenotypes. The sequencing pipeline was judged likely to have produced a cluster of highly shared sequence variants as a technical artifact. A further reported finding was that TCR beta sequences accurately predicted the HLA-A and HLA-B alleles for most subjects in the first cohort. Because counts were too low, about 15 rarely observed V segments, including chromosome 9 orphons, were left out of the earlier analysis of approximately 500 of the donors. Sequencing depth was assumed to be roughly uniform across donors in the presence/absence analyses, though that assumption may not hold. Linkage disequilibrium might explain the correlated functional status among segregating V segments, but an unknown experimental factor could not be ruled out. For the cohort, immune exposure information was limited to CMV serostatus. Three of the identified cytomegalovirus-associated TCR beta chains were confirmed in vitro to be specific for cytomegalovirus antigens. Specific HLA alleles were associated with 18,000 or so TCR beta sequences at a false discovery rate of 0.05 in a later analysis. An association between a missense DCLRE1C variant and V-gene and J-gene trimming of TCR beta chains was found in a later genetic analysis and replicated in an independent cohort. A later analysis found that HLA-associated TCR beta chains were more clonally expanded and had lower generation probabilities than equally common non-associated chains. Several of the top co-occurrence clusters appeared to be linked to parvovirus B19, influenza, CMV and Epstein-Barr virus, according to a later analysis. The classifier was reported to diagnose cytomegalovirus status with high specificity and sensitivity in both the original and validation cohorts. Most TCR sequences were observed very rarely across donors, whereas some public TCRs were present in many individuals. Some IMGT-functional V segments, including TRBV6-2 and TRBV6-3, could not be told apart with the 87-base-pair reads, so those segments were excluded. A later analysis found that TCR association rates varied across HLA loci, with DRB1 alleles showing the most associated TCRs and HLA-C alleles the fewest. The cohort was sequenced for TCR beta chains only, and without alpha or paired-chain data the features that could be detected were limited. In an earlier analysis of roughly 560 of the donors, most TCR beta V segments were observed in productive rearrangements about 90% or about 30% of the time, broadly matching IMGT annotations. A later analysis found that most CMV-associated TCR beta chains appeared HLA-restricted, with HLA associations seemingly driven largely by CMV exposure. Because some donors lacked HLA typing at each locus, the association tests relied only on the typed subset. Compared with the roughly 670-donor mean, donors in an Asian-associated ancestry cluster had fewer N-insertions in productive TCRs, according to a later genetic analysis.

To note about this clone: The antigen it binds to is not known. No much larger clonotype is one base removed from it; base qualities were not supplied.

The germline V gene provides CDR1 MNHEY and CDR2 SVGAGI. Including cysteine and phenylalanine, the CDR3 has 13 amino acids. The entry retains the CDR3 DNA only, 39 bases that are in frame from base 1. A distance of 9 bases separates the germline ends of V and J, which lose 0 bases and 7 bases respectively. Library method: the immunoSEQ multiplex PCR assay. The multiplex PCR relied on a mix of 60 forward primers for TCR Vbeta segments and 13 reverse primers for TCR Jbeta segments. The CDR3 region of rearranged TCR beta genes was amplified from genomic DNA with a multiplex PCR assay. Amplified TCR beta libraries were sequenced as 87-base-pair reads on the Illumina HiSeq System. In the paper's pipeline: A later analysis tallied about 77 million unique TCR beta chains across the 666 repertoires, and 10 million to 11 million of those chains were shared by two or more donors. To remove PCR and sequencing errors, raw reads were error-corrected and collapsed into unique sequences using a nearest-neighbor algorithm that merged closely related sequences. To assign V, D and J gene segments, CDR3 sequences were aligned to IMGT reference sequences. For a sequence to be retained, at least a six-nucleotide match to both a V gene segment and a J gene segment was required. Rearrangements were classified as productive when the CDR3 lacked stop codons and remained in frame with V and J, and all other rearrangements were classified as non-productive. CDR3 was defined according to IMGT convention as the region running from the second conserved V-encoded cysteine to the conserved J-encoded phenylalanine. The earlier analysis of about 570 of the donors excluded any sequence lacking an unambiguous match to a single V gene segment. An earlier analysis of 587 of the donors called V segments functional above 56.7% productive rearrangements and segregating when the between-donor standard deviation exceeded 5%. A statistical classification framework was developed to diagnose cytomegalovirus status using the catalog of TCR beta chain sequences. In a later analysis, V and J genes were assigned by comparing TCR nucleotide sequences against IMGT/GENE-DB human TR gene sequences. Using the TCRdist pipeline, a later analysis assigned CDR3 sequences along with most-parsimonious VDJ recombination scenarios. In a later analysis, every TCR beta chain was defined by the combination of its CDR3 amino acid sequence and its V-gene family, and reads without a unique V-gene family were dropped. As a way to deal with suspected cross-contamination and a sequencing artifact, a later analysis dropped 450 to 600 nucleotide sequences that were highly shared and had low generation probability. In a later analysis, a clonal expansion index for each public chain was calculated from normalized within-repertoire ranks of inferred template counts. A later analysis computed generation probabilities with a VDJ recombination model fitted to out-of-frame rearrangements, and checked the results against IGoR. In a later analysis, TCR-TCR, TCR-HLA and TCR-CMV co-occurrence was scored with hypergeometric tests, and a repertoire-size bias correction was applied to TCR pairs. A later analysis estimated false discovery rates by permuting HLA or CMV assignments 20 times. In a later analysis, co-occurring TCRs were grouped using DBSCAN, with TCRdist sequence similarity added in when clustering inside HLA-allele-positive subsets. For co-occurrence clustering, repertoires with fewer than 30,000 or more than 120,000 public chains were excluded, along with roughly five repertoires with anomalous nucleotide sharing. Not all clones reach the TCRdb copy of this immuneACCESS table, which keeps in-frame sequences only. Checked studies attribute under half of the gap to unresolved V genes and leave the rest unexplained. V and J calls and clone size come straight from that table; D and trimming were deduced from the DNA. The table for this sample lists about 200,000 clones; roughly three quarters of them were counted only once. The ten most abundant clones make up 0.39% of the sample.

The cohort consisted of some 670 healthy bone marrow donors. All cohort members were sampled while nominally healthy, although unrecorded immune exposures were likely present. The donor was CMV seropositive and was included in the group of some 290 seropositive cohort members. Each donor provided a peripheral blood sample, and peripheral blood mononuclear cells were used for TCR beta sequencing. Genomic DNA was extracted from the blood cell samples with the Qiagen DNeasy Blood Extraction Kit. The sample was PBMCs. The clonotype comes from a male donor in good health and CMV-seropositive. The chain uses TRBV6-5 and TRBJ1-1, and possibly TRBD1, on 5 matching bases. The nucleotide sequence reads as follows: TGTGCCAGCAGTTACTCGTTTAGGGGTGAAGCTTTCTTT. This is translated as CASSYSFRGEAFF.